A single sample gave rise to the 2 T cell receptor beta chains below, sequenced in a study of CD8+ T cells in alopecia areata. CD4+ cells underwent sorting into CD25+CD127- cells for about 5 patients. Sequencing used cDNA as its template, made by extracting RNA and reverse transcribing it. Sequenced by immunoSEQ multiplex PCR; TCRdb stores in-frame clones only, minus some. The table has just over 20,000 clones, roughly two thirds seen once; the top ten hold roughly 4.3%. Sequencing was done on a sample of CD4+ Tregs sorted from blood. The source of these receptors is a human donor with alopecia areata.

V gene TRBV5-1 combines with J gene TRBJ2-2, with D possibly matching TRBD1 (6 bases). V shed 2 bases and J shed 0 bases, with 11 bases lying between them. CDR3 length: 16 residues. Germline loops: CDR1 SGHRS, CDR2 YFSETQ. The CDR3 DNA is TGCGCCAGCAGCTTAGGTGGACAGTCGAACACCGGGGAGCTGTTTTTT. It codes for CASSLGGQSNTGELFF.

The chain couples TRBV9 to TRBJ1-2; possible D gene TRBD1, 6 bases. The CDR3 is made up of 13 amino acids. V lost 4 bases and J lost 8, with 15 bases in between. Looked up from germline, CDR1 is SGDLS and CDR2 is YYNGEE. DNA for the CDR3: TGTGCCAGCAGCCCCCACGCGGGGGCCGGCTACACCTTC. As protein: CASSPHAGAGYTF.